The 25 T cell receptor beta chains listed next were all sequenced from one sample in a study of blood T cell repertoires in COVID-19. Data came from immunoSEQ multiplex PCR; TCRdb stores just in-frame clones and leaves some out. The sample records 250,000 or so clones, about 89% being singletons. The source material was PBMCs or T cells enriched from blood (not recorded which). Receptor source: a human donor in a cohort exposed to, infected with or recovered from COVID-19 (not recorded which). The donor label of this sample is uncertain.

This chain links TRBV5-1 with TRBJ1-4; the match to TRBD1 covers 10 bases. V shed 4 bases, J shed 1 base, and the junction held 7 bases outside the gene matches. CDR3 length: 17 amino acids. Per the germline V gene, CDR1 is SGHRS and CDR2 is YFSETQ. CDR3 DNA sequence: TGCGCCAGCAGCGCGGGACAGGGGTATCAAACTAATGAAAAACTGTTTTTT. This encodes CASSAGQGYQTNEKLFF.

This clone was seen once. The chain carries TRBV6-5 and TRBJ1-2; 8 nucleotides align to TRBD1. CDR1 is MNHEY, CDR2 SVGAGI, per germline. V gave up 6 bases and J gave up 8 bases; unmatched junction bases: 5. The CDR3 is 12 residues long. The CDR3 here is CASSRTGRGYTF. For the CDR3, the DNA is TGTGCCAGCAGCCGGACAGGGCGAGGCTACACCTTC.

This rearrangement joins TRBV7-9 to TRBJ2-7; the D gene is possibly TRBD2 (5 bases). The ends were cut back, 4 bases at V and 4 bases at J, with 11 bases in the middle. Germline assignment: CDR1 SEHNR and CDR2 FQNEAQ (reference sequence). The CDR3 covers 13 residues. As DNA, the CDR3 is TGTGCCAGCAGCTCCCTTTCGGGGTACGAGCAGTACTTC. Encoded protein: CASSSLSGYEQYF. Drawing the rest from reference TRBV7-9 and TRBJ2-7, the complete variable domain is DTGVSQNPRHKITKRGQNVTFRCDPISEHNRLYWYRQTLGQGPEFLTYFQNEAQLEKSRLLSDRFSAERPKGSFSTLEIQRTEQGDSAMYLCASSSLSGYEQYFGPGTRLTVT.

The rearrangement links TRBV21-1 to TRBJ2-3; no DNA check was done on the table's D call, TRBD2. TRBV21-1 is a recognized pseudogene. The CDR3 runs to 16 residues. The CDR3 sequence: CASSKDQRGCTDTQYF. In DNA, the CDR3 is TGTGCCAGCAGCAAAGATCAGCGGGGGTGCACAGATACGCAGTATTTT.

This rearrangement joins TRBV14 to TRBJ1-2; D unclear. Trimming took 4 bases from V and 5 from J, leaving 11 bases between them. The CDR3 sequence is 13 residues long. Germline CDR1 SGHDN, CDR2 FVKESK. CDR3 sequence: CASSPVALYGYTF. For the CDR3, the DNA is TGTGCCAGCAGCCCGGTTGCCCTATATGGCTACACCTTC.

The V gene is TRBV6-5, the J gene TRBJ1-5; D gene ambiguous. Per germline, CDR1 MNHEY and CDR2 SVGAGI. The CDR3 is 13 amino acids. V was clipped by 6 bases and J by 0 bases, with 6 bases between them. CDR3 in DNA: TGTGCCAGCAGGCACAGTAGCAATCAGCCCCAGCATTTT. Amino acid sequence: CASRHSSNQPQHF.

The rearrangement uses TRBV3-1 (or the pseudogene TRBV3-2) and TRBJ1-1; 7 nucleotides line up with TRBD1. V shed 0 bases, J shed 11 bases, and the junction held 9 bases outside the gene matches. The CDR3 runs to 14 residues. From germline, CDR1 is LGHDT and CDR2 YNNKEL (reference sequence). The CDR3 loop reads CASSQDRGGAKAFF. In DNA, the CDR3 is TGTGCCAGCAGCCAAGATAGAGGGGGCGCGAAGGCTTTCTTT.

This sequence joins TRBV12-5 and TRBJ1-3; maybe TRBD1 (6 bases). Germline V lookup: CDR1 LGHNT, CDR2 FRNRAP. This CDR3 contains 14 residues. The V and J ends lost 5 bases and 0 bases respectively, with 8 bases between them. The CDR3 protein is CASGTGFSGNTIYF. The CDR3 DNA follows: TGTGCTAGTGGTACAGGGTTCTCTGGAAACACCATATATTTT.

The chain is built from TRBV24-1 and TRBJ2-7; D is possibly TRBD1 (6 bases). The CDR3 loop spans 14 amino acids. V was pared by 4 bases and J by 3 bases, with 12 bases between. Germline V gene lookup returns CDR1 KGHDR and CDR2 SFDVKD. CDR3 sequence: CATSDAGTSYEQYF. The DNA of the CDR3 is TGTGCCACCAGTGACGCCGGGACAAGCTACGAGCAGTACTTC.

This clone appeared a single time. The chain carries TRBV2 and TRBJ1-1; 12 bases fit TRBD1. The trim removed 6 bases at V and 2 bases at J, leaving 10 bases unmatched. From germline, CDR1 is SNHLY and CDR2 FYNNEI. This CDR3 has 17 amino acids. Here the CDR3 DNA reads TGTGCCAGCAGACTTCCGGGACAGGGGGCGGGAAACACTGAAGCTTTCTTT. Translated: CASRLPGQGAGNTEAFF. The whole variable domain, remainder taken from reference TRBV2 and TRBJ1-1, is EPEVTQTPSHQVTQMGQEVILRCVPISNHLYFYWYRQILGQKVEFLVSFYNNEISEKSEIFDDQFSVERPDGSNFTLKIRSTKLEDSAMYFCASRLPGQGAGNTEAFFGQGTRLTVV.

This clone is a singleton in its sample. The rearrangement joins TRBV7-9 to TRBJ1-1; a weak D match, TRBD1 (5 bases). CDR1 SEHNR and CDR2 FQNEAQ come from the germline V gene (reference sequence). Trimming pared 4 bases from V and 4 bases from J, leaving 13 bases between. CDR3 length equals 14 residues. This CDR3 reads CASSSRGPSTEAFF. The CDR3 DNA is TGTGCCAGCAGCTCGCGGGGCCCCTCCACTGAAGCTTTCTTT.

This chain joins TRBV6-6 and TRBJ2-2, with TRBD1 matching 9 bases. The CDR3 has 14 residues. J gave up 6 bases and V 5 bases, and 4 bases lay outside the gene matches. Germline V gene data show CDR1 as MNHNY and CDR2 as SVGAGI (reference sequence). DNA of the CDR3: TGTGCCAGCAGTCGGACAGGGGAGGCCGGGGAGCTGTTTTTT. This sequence encodes CASSRTGEAGELFF.

The chain employs TRBV4-3 and TRBJ2-1; 7 positions agree with TRBD2. The J segment lost 0 bases and the V segment lost 1 base, leaving 3 bases of the junction unmatched. This CDR3 has 16 residues. Germline V gene data show CDR1 as LGHNA and CDR2 as YSLEER. CDR3 residues: CASSQGEGSSYNEQFF. The DNA of the CDR3 is TGCGCCAGCAGCCAAGGGGAGGGCAGCTCCTACAATGAGCAGTTCTTC.

This clone was detected once. CDR3 bases: TGTGCCAGCAGCTCCCTCATGGCCGGGCAGCCCCAGCATTTT. It translates to CASSSLMAGQPQHF. J is TRBJ1-5 and V is TRBV7-2; no clear D gene. Trimming pared 4 bases from V and 7 bases from J, leaving 14 bases between. CDR1 and CDR2 from the germline V gene are SGHTA and FQGNSA. The CDR3 is 14 amino acids.

This clone has only one observation. The V call is TRBV4-2, the J call TRBJ1-4; D may be TRBD1 (5 bases). The CDR3 runs 16 residues. Germline V gene sequence: CDR1 LGHNA, CDR2 YNFKEQ. Trimming removed 0 bases from V and 5 bases from J, with 13 bases in between. CDR3 DNA: TGTGCCAGCAGCCAAGAGAGAGCAGGGAGGAATGAAAAACTGTTTTTT. Its protein product is CASSQERAGRNEKLFF.

The V gene is TRBV7-2, the J gene TRBJ2-3; D may be TRBD2 (6 bases). The CDR3 sequence is 15 residues long. CDR1 and CDR2 (germline): SGHTA, FQGNSA. V was clipped by 0 bases and J by 3 bases, with 10 bases between them. CDR3: CASSLALARTDTQYF. The CDR3 nucleotides read TGTGCCAGCAGCTTAGCCCTAGCGAGGACAGATACGCAGTATTTT.

V usage is TRBV2 and J usage is TRBJ1-2; possible D gene TRBD1, 6 bases. This CDR3 has 13 amino acids. Trimming removed 6 bases from V and 6 bases from J, with 14 bases in between. Germline V gene lookup returns CDR1 SNHLY and CDR2 FYNNEI. CDR3 DNA: TGTGCCAGCAGCCTGACAGGCCAAAATGGCTACACCTTC. This gives the protein CASSLTGQNGYTF.

V and J are TRBV5-4 and TRBJ2-3, with TRBD1 matching over 9 bases. The CDR3 sequence is 16 residues long. With 4 bases clipped from V and 4 bases from J, the junction kept 10 bases outside the gene matches. The germline V gene has CDR1 SGHNT and CDR2 YYREEE (reference sequence). The CDR3 DNA follows: TGTGCCAGCAGCCCCCGACAGGGGGTAAGCGCAGATACGCAGTATTTT. Its protein product is CASSPRQGVSADTQYF.

The chain is built from TRBV18 and TRBJ1-1, with TRBD1 as a possible D gene (5 bases). V was shortened by 2 bases and J by 1 base, with 11 bases between the two germline ends. Germline V CDR1 and CDR2: KGHSH, LQKENI. The CDR3 spans 15 residues. In DNA, the CDR3 is TGTGCCAGCTCACCAATGGGGCGGCAGAACACTGAAGCTTTCTTT. Encoded protein: CASSPMGRQNTEAFF.

V and J are TRBV5-1 and TRBJ1-4; 7 nucleotides match TRBD1. Per the germline V gene, CDR1 is SGHRS and CDR2 is YFSETQ. The CDR3 sequence is 15 residues long. V lost 3 bases and J lost 4; bases outside the gene matches: 6. CDR3 protein: CASSSGTALNEKLFF. CDR3 bases: TGCGCCAGCAGCTCGGGGACAGCCCTTAATGAAAAACTGTTTTTT.

CDR3 region: CASSLYPSANTEAFF. CDR3 bases: TGTGCCAGCAGCTTATACCCGAGTGCGAACACTGAAGCTTTCTTT. The chain uses TRBV5-5 and TRBJ1-1; D is uncertain. V dropped 2 bases and J dropped 1 base, with 12 bases sitting between them. The CDR3 sequence is 15 residues long. The V gene's germline CDR1 is SGHKS and CDR2 YYEKEE (reference sequence).

The chain has TRBV7-9 and TRBJ2-5; perhaps TRBD2 as D (5 bases). CDR1 is SEHNR, CDR2 FQNEAQ, per germline (reference sequence). V lost 4 bases, J lost 5 bases, and 17 bases lay in between. The length of the CDR3 is 15 residues. The CDR3 sequence is CASSWALGVSETQYF. The CDR3 DNA reads TGTGCCAGCAGCTGGGCCCTCGGGGTCTCCGAGACCCAGTACTTC.

This clone was recorded only once. The chain joins TRBV27 to TRBJ2-7, with D unresolved. This CDR3 comprises 13 residues. V was clipped by 3 bases and J by 3 bases, with 9 bases between them. Germline CDR1 reads MNHEY; CDR2 reads SMNVEV (reference sequence). The CDR3, as DNA: TGTGCCAGCAGTTTGACAAACCTCTACGAGCAGTACTTC. Its translation is CASSLTNLYEQYF.

The chain is built from TRBV4-1 and TRBJ1-1; no clear D. CDR1 and CDR2 (germline): MGHRA, YSYEKL. The CDR3 has 14 amino acids. The ends were cut back, 3 bases at V and 0 bases at J, with 8 bases in the middle. The DNA for the CDR3 is TGCGCCAGCAGCCAGTCCCAGGTGAACACTGAAGCTTTCTTT. Translating it yields CASSQSQVNTEAFF.

This chain joins TRBV9 and TRBJ2-5, with D perhaps matching TRBD1 (6 bases). V lost 0 bases and J lost 3, with 9 bases in between. This CDR3 is built from 14 residues. Germline V lookup: CDR1 SGDLS, CDR2 YYNGEE. For the CDR3, the DNA is TGTGCCAGCAGCGTAGAAGGACAGAAAGAGACCCAGTACTTC. This translates into CASSVEGQKETQYF.